This TCR beta chain comes out of a study of T cell changes during pregnancy in multiple sclerosis. This table comes from immunoSEQ multiplex PCR, and its TCRdb copy is limited to in-frame clones, with some not included. This sample carries roughly 55,000 clones, about 90% of them seen once, and the ten largest clones take more than 0.15%. V was clipped by 3 bases and J by 2 bases, with 11 bases between them. The CDR3 is made up of 14 amino acids. The germline CDR1 and CDR2 sequences are SGDLS and YYNGEE. This chain connects TRBV9 to TRBJ1-1, with D tentatively TRBD1 (5 bases). The specimen was CD4+ T cells from peripheral blood mononuclear cells, collected after pregnancy. The receptor's source is a female donor in good health, enrolled as a control in a pregnancy study. CDR3 DNA sequence: TGTGCCAGCAGCGCTCGACAGCGAAACACTGAAGCTTTCTTT. This encodes CASSARQRNTEAFF.